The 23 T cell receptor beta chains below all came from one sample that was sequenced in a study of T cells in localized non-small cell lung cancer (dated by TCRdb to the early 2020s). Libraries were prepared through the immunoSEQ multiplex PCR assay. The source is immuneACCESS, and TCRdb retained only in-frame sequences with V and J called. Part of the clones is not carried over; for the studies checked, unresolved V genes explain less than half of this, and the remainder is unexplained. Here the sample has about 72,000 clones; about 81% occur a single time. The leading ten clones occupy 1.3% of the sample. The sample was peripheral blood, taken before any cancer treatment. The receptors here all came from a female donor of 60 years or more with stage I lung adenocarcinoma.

In DNA, the CDR3 is TGTGCCAGCAGCCTCGAGGCAGGGAGCAATGAGCAGTTCTTC. It is translated as CASSLEAGSNEQFF. The chain combines TRBV11-3 with TRBJ2-1, with D possibly called TRBD1 or TRBD2 (5 bases each). With 5 bases removed from V and 6 bases from J, the gap between germline ends came to 14 bases. This CDR3 is 14 amino acids long. CDR1 is SGHNT and CDR2 is YENEEA in the germline V gene.

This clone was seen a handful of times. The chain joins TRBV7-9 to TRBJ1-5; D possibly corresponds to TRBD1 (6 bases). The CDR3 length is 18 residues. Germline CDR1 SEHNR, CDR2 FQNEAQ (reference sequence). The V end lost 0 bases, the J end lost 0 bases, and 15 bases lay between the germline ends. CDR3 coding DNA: TGTGCCAGCAGCTTAGCGTTCACAGGGACTGATAGCAATCAGCCCCAGCATTTT. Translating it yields CASSLAFTGTDSNQPQHF.

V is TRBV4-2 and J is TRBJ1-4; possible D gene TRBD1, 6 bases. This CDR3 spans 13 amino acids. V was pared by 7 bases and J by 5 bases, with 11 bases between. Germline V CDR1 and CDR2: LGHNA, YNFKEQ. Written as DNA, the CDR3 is TGTGCCAGCACCGAGCAGGGGAATGAAAAACTGTTTTTT. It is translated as CASTEQGNEKLFF.

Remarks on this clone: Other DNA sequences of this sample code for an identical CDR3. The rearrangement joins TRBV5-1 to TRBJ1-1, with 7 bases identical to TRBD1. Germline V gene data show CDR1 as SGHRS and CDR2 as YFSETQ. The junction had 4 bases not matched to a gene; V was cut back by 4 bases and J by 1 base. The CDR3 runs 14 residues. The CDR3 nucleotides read TGCGCCAGCAGCCCCGGGACAGCGAACACTGAAGCTTTCTTT. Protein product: CASSPGTANTEAFF.

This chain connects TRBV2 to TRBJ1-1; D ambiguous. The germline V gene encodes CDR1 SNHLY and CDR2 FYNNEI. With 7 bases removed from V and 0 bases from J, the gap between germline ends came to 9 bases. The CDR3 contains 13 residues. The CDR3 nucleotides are TGTGCCAGCACCGAAAGCATGAACACTGAAGCTTTCTTT. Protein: CASTESMNTEAFF.

This CDR3 is CASSPGWDRVYQPQHF. CDR3 DNA sequence: TGTGCCAGCAGCCCGGGCTGGGACAGGGTATATCAGCCCCAGCATTTT. The chain joins TRBV7-2 to TRBJ1-5; 9 bases are shared with TRBD1. V trimming: 5 bases; J trimming: 5 bases; junction bases outside the gene matches: 10. CDR3 length: 16 amino acids. CDR1 is SGHTA, CDR2 FQGNSA, per germline.

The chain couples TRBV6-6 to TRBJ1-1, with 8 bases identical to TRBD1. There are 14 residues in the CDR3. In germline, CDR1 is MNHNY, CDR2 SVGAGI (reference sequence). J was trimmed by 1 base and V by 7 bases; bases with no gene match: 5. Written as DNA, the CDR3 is TGTGCCAGCACTCCGGACAGGGCGAACACTGAAGCTTTCTTT. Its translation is CASTPDRANTEAFF.

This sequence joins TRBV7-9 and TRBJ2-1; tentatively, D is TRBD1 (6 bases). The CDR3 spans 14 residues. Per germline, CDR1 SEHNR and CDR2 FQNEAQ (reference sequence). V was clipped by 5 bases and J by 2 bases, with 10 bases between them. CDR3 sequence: CASSHRDTYNEQFF. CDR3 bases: TGTGCCAGCAGCCACCGGGACACCTACAATGAGCAGTTCTTC.

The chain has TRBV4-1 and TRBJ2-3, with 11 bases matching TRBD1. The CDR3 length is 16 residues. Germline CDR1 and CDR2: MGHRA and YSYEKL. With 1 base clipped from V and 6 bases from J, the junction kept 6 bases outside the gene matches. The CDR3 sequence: CASSQVDRGRPDTQYF. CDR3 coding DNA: TGCGCCAGCAGCCAAGTGGACAGGGGGCGTCCCGATACGCAGTATTTT.

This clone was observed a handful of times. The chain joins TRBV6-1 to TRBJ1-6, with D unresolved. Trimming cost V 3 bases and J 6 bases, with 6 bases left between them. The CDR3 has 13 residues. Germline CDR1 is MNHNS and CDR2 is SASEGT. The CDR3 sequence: CASSDYLNSPLHF. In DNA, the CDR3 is TGTGCCAGCAGTGATTATCTTAATTCACCCCTCCACTTT.

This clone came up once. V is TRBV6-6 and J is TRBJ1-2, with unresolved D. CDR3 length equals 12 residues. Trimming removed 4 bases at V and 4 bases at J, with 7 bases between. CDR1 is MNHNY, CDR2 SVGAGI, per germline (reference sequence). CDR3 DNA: TGTGCCAGCAGTTCCATCCTCTATGGCTACACCTTC. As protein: CASSSILYGYTF.

The CDR3 region has the DNA TGTGCCAGCAGCCCCCACGGGGGGGCCGGTAATGAGCAGTTCTTC. Translating gives CASSPHGGAGNEQFF. This chain joins TRBV9 and TRBJ2-1; 8 bases align to TRBD2. The trim removed 4 bases at V and 7 bases at J, leaving 10 bases unmatched. From germline, CDR1 is SGDLS and CDR2 YYNGEE. This CDR3 comprises 15 residues.

CDR3 sequence (DNA): TGTGCCAGCAGTGGACTAGCGGGAGGTATGGAGACCCAGTACTTC. It is translated as CASSGLAGGMETQYF. This chain joins TRBV2 and TRBJ2-5, with 13 bases fitting TRBD2. The CDR3 runs 15 residues. CDR1 SNHLY and CDR2 FYNNEI come from the germline V gene. V was pared by 4 bases and J by 5 bases, with 4 bases of the junction left unmatched.

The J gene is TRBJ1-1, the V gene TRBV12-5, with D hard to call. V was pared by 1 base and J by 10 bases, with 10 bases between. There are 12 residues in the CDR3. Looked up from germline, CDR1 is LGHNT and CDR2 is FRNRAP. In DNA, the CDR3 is TGTGCTAGTGGTTTGGGAGACTATGGAGCTTTCTTT. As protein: CASGLGDYGAFF.

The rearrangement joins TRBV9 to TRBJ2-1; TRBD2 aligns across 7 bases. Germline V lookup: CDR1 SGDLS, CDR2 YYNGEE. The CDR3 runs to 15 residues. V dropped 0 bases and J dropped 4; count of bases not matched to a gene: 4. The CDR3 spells CASSVAAGPYNEQFF. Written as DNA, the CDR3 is TGTGCCAGCAGCGTAGCAGCGGGGCCGTACAATGAGCAGTTCTTC.

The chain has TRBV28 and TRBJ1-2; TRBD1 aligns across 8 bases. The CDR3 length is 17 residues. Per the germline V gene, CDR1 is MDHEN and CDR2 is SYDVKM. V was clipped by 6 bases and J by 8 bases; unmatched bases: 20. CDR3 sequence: CASSRVGTGALSGGYTF. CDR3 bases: TGTGCCAGCAGCCGCGTTGGGACAGGTGCCTTATCAGGGGGCTACACCTTC.

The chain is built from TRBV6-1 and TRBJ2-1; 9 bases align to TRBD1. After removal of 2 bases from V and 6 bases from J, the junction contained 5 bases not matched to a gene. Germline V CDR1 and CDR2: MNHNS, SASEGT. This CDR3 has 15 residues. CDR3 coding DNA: TGTGCCAGCAGTGAAATGGGGACAGGGTCCAATGAGCAGTTCTTC. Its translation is CASSEMGTGSNEQFF.

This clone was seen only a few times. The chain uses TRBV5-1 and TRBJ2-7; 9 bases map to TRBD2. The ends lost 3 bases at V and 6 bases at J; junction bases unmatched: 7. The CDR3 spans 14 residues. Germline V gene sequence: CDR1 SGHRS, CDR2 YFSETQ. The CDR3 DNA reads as TGCGCCAGCAGCTCCGGGACTAGCCGGACCGAGCAGTACTTC. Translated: CASSSGTSRTEQYF.

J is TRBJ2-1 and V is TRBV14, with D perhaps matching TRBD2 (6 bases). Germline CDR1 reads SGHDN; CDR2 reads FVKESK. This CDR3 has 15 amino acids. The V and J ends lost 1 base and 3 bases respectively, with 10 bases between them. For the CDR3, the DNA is TGTGCCAGCAGCCAAGTGGCTAGCGTCTACAATGAGCAGTTCTTC. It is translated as CASSQVASVYNEQFF.

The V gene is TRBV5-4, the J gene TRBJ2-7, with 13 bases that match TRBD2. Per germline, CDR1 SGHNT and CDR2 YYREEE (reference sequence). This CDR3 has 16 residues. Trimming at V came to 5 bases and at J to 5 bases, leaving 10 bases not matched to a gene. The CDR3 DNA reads TGTGCCAGCAGTTCCCGGACTAGCGGGAGTCCCAACGAGCAGTACTTC. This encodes CASSSRTSGSPNEQYF.

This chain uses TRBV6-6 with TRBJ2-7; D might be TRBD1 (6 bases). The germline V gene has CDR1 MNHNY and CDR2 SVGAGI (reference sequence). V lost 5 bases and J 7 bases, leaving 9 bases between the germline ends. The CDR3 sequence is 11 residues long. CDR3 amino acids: CASSRGQEQYF. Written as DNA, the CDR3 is TGTGCCAGCAGTCGCGGACAGGAGCAGTACTTC.

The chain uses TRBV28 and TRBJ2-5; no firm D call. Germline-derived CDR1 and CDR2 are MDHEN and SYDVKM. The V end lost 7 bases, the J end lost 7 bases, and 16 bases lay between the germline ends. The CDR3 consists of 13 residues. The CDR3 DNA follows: TGTGCCAGCACCACGACAATTTGGGGGACCCAGTACTTC. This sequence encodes CASTTTIWGTQYF.

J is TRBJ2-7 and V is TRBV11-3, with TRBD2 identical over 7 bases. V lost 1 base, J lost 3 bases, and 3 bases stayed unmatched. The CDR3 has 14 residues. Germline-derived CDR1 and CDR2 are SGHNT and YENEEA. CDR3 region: CASSLAGGVYEQYF. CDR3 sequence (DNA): TGTGCCAGCAGCTTAGCGGGGGGTGTCTACGAGCAGTACTTC.